The rows below give T cell receptor beta chains drawn from one sample of a study of blood T cell repertoires in COVID-19. Using immunoSEQ multiplex PCR, the repertoire was profiled, and TCRdb retains in-frame clones only, with some absent. The table lists hundreds of thousands of clones, 89% of them singletons. Material: peripheral blood. The receptor source for this set is a woman aged 25-40 years with COVID-19, enrolled during active disease. Both conserved end residues are part of each CDR3. Where a row states a size, it is once, few, many or the class of an expanded clone; other rows omit it.

size: -; V: TRBV19; CDR3: CASSIVPSVGGATNEKLFF
size: -; V: TRBV11-3; CDR3: CASSRIAGGLTDTQYF
size: -; V: TRBV5-1; CDR3: CASSSWTGGSEQFF
size: once; V: TRBV11-2; CDR3: CASSLVAGGPAGELFF
size: -; V: TRBV7-8; CDR3: CASSLPTQGVRELFF
size: -; V: TRBV29-1; CDR3: CSVDSPGQGAFNEQFF
size: once; V: TRBV5-6; CDR3: CASSLRDRVNYGYTF
size: -; V: TRBV4-3; CDR3: CASSQDTSGGENGELFF
size: -; V: TRBV4-1; CDR3: CASSQDGRGNQPQHF
size: -; V: TRBV15; CDR3: CATIIVLQGNNSPLHF
size: -; V: TRBV5-1; CDR3: CASSPGTEGNTIYF
size: once; V: TRBV3-1/TRBV3-2; CDR3: CASSPNWGRLDTIYF
size: -; V: TRBV3-1/TRBV3-2; CDR3: CASSPRPGQGPQETQYF
size: few; V: TRBV7-9; CDR3: CASSSGTSGYNEQFF
size: -; V: TRBV29-1; CDR3: CSVPPSTGENTEAFF
size: -; V: TRBV7-2; CDR3: CASSVGTAFSYEQYF
size: -; V: TRBV18; CDR3: CASSTTNTEAFF
size: -; V: TRBV11-2; CDR3: CASSLHFTVAEAFF
size: -; V: TRBV6-5; CDR3: CASSYGVLGADGYTF
size: -; V: TRBV15; CDR3: CATSREEVTDTQYF
size: few; V: TRBV4-1; CDR3: CASSGDREVEQFF
size: few; V: TRBV29-1; CDR3: CSVVVRGRAGELFF
size: -; V: TRBV4-1; CDR3: CASSQDRGQEDTQYF
size: -; V: TRBV21-1; CDR3: CASSKRREVADTQYF
size: -; V: TRBV12-5; CDR3: CASGSVLAGYTDTQYF
size: -; V: TRBV27; CDR3: CASSLAGQAVRYF
size: -; V: TRBV10-2; CDR3: CASSDRGTGTGGYEQFF
size: -; V: TRBV7-9; CDR3: CASSLGVVGAFF
size: once; V: TRBV19; CDR3: CASSSQLADSTDTQYF
size: -; V: TRBV7-2; CDR3: CASSLDGDSYGYTF
size: -; V: TRBV6-5; CDR3: CASRAAGPDEKLFF
size: -; V: TRBV2; CDR3: CASTVYMNTEAFF
size: -; V: TRBV27; CDR3: CASSGGQRNTEAFF
size: -; V: TRBV28; CDR3: CASSGTFATDTQYF